These T cell receptor beta chains were read from a single sample in a study of cytomegalovirus exposure and HLA in healthy donors. The protocol was immunoSEQ multiplex PCR, while the TCRdb copy is restricted to in-frame clones and leaves out a portion. The sample has 150,000 to 200,000 clones; roughly 80% are singletons. Sequencing was performed on PBMCs. These receptors all come from a boy between 10 and 17 years old in good health and CMV-seronegative. CDR3s leave out the opening cysteine and the closing phenylalanine or tryptophan. Each record gives: V gene, J gene, CDR3 protein.

TRBV13	TRBJ2-5	ASSYEGGETQY
TRBV7-7	TRBJ2-1	ASSPLLASDYSFSYNEQF
TRBV5-1	TRBJ1-2	ASSLDRVEGRNYGYT
TRBV27	TRBJ2-5	ASSLWAGQETQY
TRBV23-1	TRBJ2-2	ASSHSLRDTTGQLF
TRBV5-4	TRBJ1-2	ASSLGAGKALGYT
TRBV9	TRBJ2-1	ASSESGSSYNEQF
TRBV6-1	TRBJ2-3	ASSETPTGVRTDTQY
TRBV7-9	TRBJ2-1	ASSLLEGVYNEQF
TRBV7-9	TRBJ2-5	ASSPVRSEETQY
TRBV5-1	TRBJ2-7	ASTDLAGPYEQY
TRBV5-6	TRBJ1-2	ASSPGQGVDGYT
TRBV7-9	TRBJ1-2	ASSLTGSGYT
TRBV19	TRBJ1-2	ASKYNRDRVHGYT
TRBV27	TRBJ1-6	ASSYPGGRSPLH
TRBV18	TRBJ2-7	ASSPRGGLDAYEQY
TRBV2	TRBJ1-6	ASRADSSYNSPLH
TRBV11-1	TRBJ2-7	ASSPPGQGYEQY